The 24 T cell receptor beta chains reported below all come from one sample, sequenced in a study of cytomegalovirus exposure and HLA in healthy donors. With 60 Vbeta and 13 Jbeta primers, the PCR was carried out. The data were produced by immunoSEQ multiplex PCR, yet TCRdb's version contains in-frame clones alone and is incomplete. The table lists just over 150,000 clones. Sequenced sample: PBMCs. Every receptor here comes from a woman aged 60 to 75 in good health and CMV-seronegative.

J is TRBJ2-1 and V is TRBV5-6; the D is unclear. The CDR3 sequence is 13 residues long. The germline V gene encodes CDR1 SGHDT and CDR2 YYEEEE. The germline V and J ends were trimmed by 4 bases and 2 bases, with 7 bases remaining between them. The CDR3 coding sequence is TGTGCCAGCAGCCTAGAGACCTACAATGAGCAGTTCTTC. Its translation: CASSLETYNEQFF.

The rearrangement uses TRBV27 and TRBJ1-1; 7 nucleotides line up with TRBD1. With V trimmed by 3 bases and J by 6 bases, 4 bases remained unmatched. CDR3 length equals 13 residues. Germline CDR1 reads MNHEY; CDR2 reads SMNVEV (reference sequence). The chain's CDR3 is CASSLTGPSEAFF. The DNA for the CDR3 is TGTGCCAGCAGTTTGACAGGGCCCTCTGAAGCTTTCTTT.

The V and J genes are TRBV5-1 and TRBJ1-3, with D possibly being TRBD1 (6 bases). In germline, CDR1 is SGHRS, CDR2 YFSETQ. With 4 bases removed from V and 2 bases from J, the gap between germline ends came to 13 bases. The CDR3 consists of 15 residues. The CDR3 spells CASSLSTGPGNTIYF. The CDR3 coding sequence is TGCGCCAGCAGCCTATCTACAGGGCCTGGAAACACCATATATTTT.

This chain links TRBV4-2 with TRBJ2-3; 10 bases are a match to TRBD2. Per the germline V gene, CDR1 is LGHNA and CDR2 is YNFKEQ. Trimming at V came to 0 bases and at J to 6 bases, leaving 12 bases not matched to a gene. The CDR3 runs to 18 residues. CDR3 amino acids: CASSQDHQAGGPGDTQYF. Written as DNA, the CDR3 is TGTGCCAGCAGCCAAGATCATCAAGCGGGGGGGCCAGGTGATACGCAGTATTTT.

V and J are TRBV5-4 and TRBJ1-2; TRBD1 matches 8 bases. Per germline, CDR1 SGHNT and CDR2 YYREEE (reference sequence). This CDR3 comprises 15 residues. Losses at the gene ends were 2 bases for V and 2 bases for J; bases not matched to a gene: 5. The CDR3 sequence: CASSFGGQGNYGYTF. CDR3 bases: TGTGCCAGCAGCTTCGGTGGACAGGGAAACTATGGCTACACCTTC.

The rearrangement joins TRBV5-1 to TRBJ2-7; D is possibly TRBD2 (6 bases). The CDR3 runs to 15 residues. CDR1 and CDR2 (germline): SGHRS, YFSETQ. The germline V and J ends were trimmed by 2 bases and 4 bases, with 16 bases remaining between them. CDR3 sequence: CASSLWGVSGYEQYF. CDR3 coding DNA: TGCGCCAGCAGCTTATGGGGGGTTTCGGGATACGAGCAGTACTTC.

The V call is TRBV5-4, the J call TRBJ1-1, with 9 nucleotides matching TRBD1. V was pared by 4 bases and J by 4 bases, with 5 bases of the junction left unmatched. This CDR3 is built from 14 residues. Germline V gene data show CDR1 as SGHNT and CDR2 as YYREEE (reference sequence). The CDR3 loop reads CASSLQGAITEAFF. The DNA for the CDR3 is TGTGCCAGCAGCCTACAGGGGGCGATCACTGAAGCTTTCTTT.

The rearrangement uses TRBV7-2 and TRBJ2-7; TRBD1 might be the D (7 bases). V dropped 8 bases and J dropped 2 bases, with 16 bases sitting between them. The germline CDR1 and CDR2 sequences are SGHTA and FQGNSA. The CDR3 is made up of 14 amino acids. The CDR3 nucleotides are TGTGCCAGCGCCTCCCAGGGGGGAGCCTACGAGCAGTACTTC. Translating gives CASASQGGAYEQYF.

The V call is TRBV5-4, the J call TRBJ2-1; the match to TRBD1 covers 8 bases. The V and J ends lost 4 bases and 8 bases, in that order; junction bases with no gene match: 8. The CDR3 is 14 residues long. Germline V gene lookup returns CDR1 SGHNT and CDR2 YYREEE (reference sequence). As DNA, the CDR3 is TGTGCCAGCAGCCCGCGGACAGGGCGGGATGAGCAGTTCTTC. This codes for CASSPRTGRDEQFF.

The chain joins TRBV5-4 to TRBJ2-1; TRBD2 agrees at 10 bases. CDR1 SGHNT and CDR2 YYREEE come from the germline V gene (reference sequence). Unmatched junction bases numbered 10, after V lost 4 bases and J lost 0 bases. The CDR3 contains 18 residues. The DNA for the CDR3 is TGTGCCAGCAGCCAGGCACTAGCGGGGTTGTCCTCCTACAATGAGCAGTTCTTC. Its protein product is CASSQALAGLSSYNEQFF. Filled out from reference TRBV5-4 and TRBJ2-1, the complete variable domain reads ETGVTQSPTHLIKTRGQQVTLRCSSQSGHNTVSWYQQALGQGPQFIFQYYREEENGRGNFPPRFSGLQFPNYSSELNVNALELDDSALYLCASSQALAGLSSYNEQFFGPGTRLTVL.

V and J are TRBV5-4 and TRBJ2-5, with 7 bases fitting TRBD2. Germline trimming cut 0 bases from V and 4 bases from J; bases unmatched to any gene: 3. CDR3 length: 14 amino acids. In germline, CDR1 is SGHNT, CDR2 YYREEE (reference sequence). The CDR3 loop reads CASSLGGGGETQYF. CDR3 coding DNA: TGTGCCAGCAGCTTGGGTGGGGGGGGAGAGACCCAGTACTTC. Drawing the rest from reference TRBV5-4 and TRBJ2-5, the complete variable domain is ETGVTQSPTHLIKTRGQQVTLRCSSQSGHNTVSWYQQALGQGPQFIFQYYREEENGRGNFPPRFSGLQFPNYSSELNVNALELDDSALYLCASSLGGGGETQYFGPGTRLLVL.

J is TRBJ1-1 and V is TRBV4-1, with D possibly TRBD1 on 5 matching bases. There are 14 residues in the CDR3. Deletions cut 0 bases from V and 6 bases from J, with 11 bases between. Germline assignment: CDR1 MGHRA and CDR2 YSYEKL. The CDR3, as DNA: TGCGCCAGCAGCCAAGATGGCAGGGTGGCTGAAGCTTTCTTT. It codes for CASSQDGRVAEAFF.

The rearrangement joins TRBV4-2 to TRBJ1-4; tentatively, D is TRBD1 (5 bases). From germline, CDR1 is LGHNA and CDR2 YNFKEQ. The CDR3 contains 17 residues. V was clipped by 0 bases and J by 10 bases, with 21 bases between them. The CDR3 DNA is TGTGCCAGCAGCCAAGAACAGGTAATGCGAGATCATGGAAAACTGTTTTTT. It codes for CASSQEQVMRDHGKLFF.

J is TRBJ2-5 and V is TRBV6-1, with TRBD2 matching over 14 bases. The CDR3 totals 19 residues. V trimming: 2 bases; J trimming: 3 bases; junction bases outside the gene matches: 11. Germline assignment: CDR1 MNHNS and CDR2 SASEGT. Written as DNA, the CDR3 is TGTGCCAGCAGTGAATCAGTTTTAAGACTAGCGGGAGGGAAAGAGACCCAGTACTTC. Residues: CASSESVLRLAGGKETQYF.

This sequence joins TRBV7-2 and TRBJ2-4, with D maybe TRBD2 (5 bases). Trimming stripped 5 bases from V and 3 bases from J, with 11 bases between. The CDR3 is 14 residues long. In germline, CDR1 is SGHTA, CDR2 FQGNSA. CDR3: CASSPSGIKNIQYF. Written as DNA, the CDR3 is TGTGCCAGCAGCCCCTCGGGGATCAAAAACATTCAGTACTTC.

The chain is built from TRBV20-1 and TRBJ1-2; the D gene is possibly TRBD1 (5 bases). Germline V gene lookup returns CDR1 DFQATT and CDR2 SNEGSKA (reference sequence). The CDR3 loop spans 11 amino acids. This CDR3 is CNVQGVGGYTF. Written as DNA, the CDR3 is TGCAACGTCCAGGGTGTTGGAGGCTACACCTTC.

The chain links TRBV9 to TRBJ2-7; 7 bases match TRBD2. The J segment lost 3 bases and the V segment lost 3 bases, leaving 6 bases of the junction unmatched. Germline V gives CDR1 SGDLS, CDR2 YYNGEE. This CDR3 is built from 14 residues. The CDR3: CASSAFQRDYEQYF. CDR3 nucleotide sequence: TGTGCCAGCAGCGCATTTCAGCGGGACTACGAGCAGTACTTC.

The chain has TRBV5-6 and TRBJ2-2; no definite D call. V lost 3 bases and J 0 bases, leaving 6 bases between the germline ends. In germline, CDR1 is SGHDT, CDR2 YYEEEE. The CDR3 contains 14 residues. CDR3 sequence (DNA): TGTGCCAGCAGCTCTAACCCGAACACCGGGGAGCTGTTTTTT. It translates to CASSSNPNTGELFF.

V and J are TRBV11-2 and TRBJ2-5; TRBD1 is a possible D gene (6 bases). Germline CDR1 reads SGHAT; CDR2 reads FQNNGV. CDR3 size: 16 residues. Deletions cut 4 bases from V and 2 bases from J, with 17 bases between. The CDR3 DNA follows: TGTGCCAGCAGCTCCGGTTCAGGGACACGACAAGAGACCCAGTACTTC. Translating gives CASSSGSGTRQETQYF.

This chain links TRBV27 with TRBJ2-7, with 10 bases that match TRBD1. J gave up 3 bases and V 6 bases, and 5 bases lay outside the gene matches. This CDR3 has 14 residues. Germline values: CDR1 MNHEY, CDR2 SMNVEV (reference sequence). This CDR3 reads CASRGGDRGYEQYF. In DNA form, the CDR3 reads TGTGCCAGCAGAGGTGGGGACAGGGGCTACGAGCAGTACTTC.

The J gene is TRBJ1-4, the V gene TRBV4-1; tentatively, D is TRBD1 (6 bases). From germline, CDR1 is MGHRA and CDR2 YSYEKL. The germline V and J ends were trimmed by 4 bases and 8 bases, with 17 bases remaining between them. The CDR3 covers 15 residues. In DNA, the CDR3 is TGCGCCAGCAGCCGGGCCACGGGGGGCCGCGAAAAACTGTTTTTT. This sequence encodes CASSRATGGREKLFF.

This sequence joins TRBV5-4 and TRBJ2-1; TRBD2 aligns across 13 bases. Per the germline V gene, CDR1 is SGHNT and CDR2 is YYREEE (reference sequence). The CDR3 sequence is 18 residues long. V gave up 4 bases and J gave up 5 bases; unmatched junction bases: 12. The CDR3, as DNA: TGTGCCAGCAGCCTACTAGCGGGGGGGCCCGGAAGGAACAATGAGCAGTTCTTC. This sequence encodes CASSLLAGGPGRNNEQFF.

The gene calls are TRBV6-5 and TRBJ1-1, with 7 bases aligning to TRBD1. Per the germline V gene, CDR1 is MNHEY and CDR2 is SVGAGI. The CDR3 is made up of 15 amino acids. The V and J ends lost 2 bases and 1 base, in that order; junction bases with no gene match: 4. The CDR3 nucleotides read TGTGCCAGCAGTTACACTGACAGGGCGAACACTGAAGCTTTCTTT. This sequence encodes CASSYTDRANTEAFF.

As to this clone: One end of the junction is discordant with germline, which a read error may explain. The rearrangement joins TRBV5-4 to TRBJ1-2, with TRBD1 matching over 12 bases. The CDR3 runs to 17 residues. The germline V gene encodes CDR1 SGHNT and CDR2 YYREEE (reference sequence). This CDR3 is CASSKAGQGATIGSYAF. For the CDR3, the DNA is TGTGCCAGCAGCAAAGCGGGACAGGGGGCGACGATTGGGAGCTACGCCTTC. The whole variable domain, remainder taken from reference TRBV5-4 and TRBJ1-2, is ETGVTQSPTHLIKTRGQQVTLRCSSQSGHNTVSWYQQALGQGPQFIFQYYREEENGRGNFPPRFSGLQFPNYSSELNVNALELDDSALYLCASSKAGQGATIGSYAFGSGTRLTVV.